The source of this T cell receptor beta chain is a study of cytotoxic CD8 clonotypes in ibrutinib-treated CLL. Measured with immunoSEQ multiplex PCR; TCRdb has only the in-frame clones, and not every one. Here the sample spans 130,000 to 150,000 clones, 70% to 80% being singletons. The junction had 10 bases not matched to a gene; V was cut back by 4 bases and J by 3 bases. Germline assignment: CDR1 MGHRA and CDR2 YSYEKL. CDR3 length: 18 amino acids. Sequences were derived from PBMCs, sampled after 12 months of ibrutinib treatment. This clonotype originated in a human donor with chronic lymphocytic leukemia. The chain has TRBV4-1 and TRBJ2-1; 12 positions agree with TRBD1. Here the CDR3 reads CASSLRPGQGAIYNEQFF. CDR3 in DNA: TGCGCCAGCAGCCTCCGACCGGGACAGGGGGCCATCTACAATGAGCAGTTCTTC.